This T cell receptor (beta chain) was recovered during a study of high-grade serous ovarian cancer treatment subgroups. Sequencing used immunoSEQ multiplex PCR; TCRdb keeps in-frame clones, though not all of them. This sample has several thousand clones, with approximately 71% found just once. V lost 0 bases and J 1 base, leaving 6 bases between the germline ends. Looked up from germline, CDR1 is GTSNPN and CDR2 is SVGIG (reference sequence). CDR3 length: 13 residues. This clone appeared a few times. Tumor samples were obtained before definitive surgery or chemotherapy. Source material: tumor tissue. This chain uses TRBV30 with TRBJ1-1; D is unclear. The TCR comes from a human donor with high-grade serous ovarian cancer. The CDR3 reads CAWSVSRNTEAFF. DNA of the CDR3: TGTGCCTGGAGTGTATCGCGGAACACTGAAGCTTTCTTT.